What follows are 4 T cell receptor beta chains derived from one specimen sequenced in a study of brain T cells in children with intractable seizures. The protocol was immunoSEQ multiplex PCR, while the TCRdb copy is restricted to in-frame clones and leaves out a portion. The sample holds some 41,000 clones, 80% to 95% seen once. Sequenced material: peripheral blood, taken at surgery. These receptors came from a girl between 2 and 10 years old with tuberous sclerosis and intractable seizures.

V gene TRBV7-9 combines with J gene TRBJ2-1; D tentatively fits TRBD1 or TRBD2 (5 bases each). Germline loops: CDR1 SEHNR, CDR2 FQNEAQ (reference sequence). This CDR3 is 18 amino acids long. Trimming removed 1 base from V and 7 bases from J, with 23 bases in between. Here the CDR3 DNA reads TGTGCCAGCAGCTTAGGGGGCGAGGGAAGGGTTAGGGGAAATGAGCAGTTCTTC. Protein: CASSLGGEGRVRGNEQFF. Full variable domain (missing parts from reference TRBV7-9 and TRBJ2-1): DTGVSQNPRHKITKRGQNVTFRCDPISEHNRLYWYRQTLGQGPEFLTYFQNEAQLEKSRLLSDRFSAERPKGSFSTLEIQRTEQGDSAMYLCASSLGGEGRVRGNEQFFGPGTRLTVL.

This clone was observed once. This chain links TRBV15 with TRBJ1-5; 11 nucleotides match TRBD1. Germline CDR1 reads LNHNV; CDR2 reads YYDKDF (reference sequence). Trimming at V came to 2 bases and at J to 0 bases, leaving 6 bases not matched to a gene. The CDR3 consists of 18 residues. CDR3 protein: CATSRSGQGAYSNQPQHF. CDR3 coding DNA: TGTGCCACCAGCAGATCCGGACAGGGGGCCTATAGCAATCAGCCCCAGCATTTT.

The sample holds a few counts of this clone. The chain couples TRBV3-1 (or the pseudogene TRBV3-2) to TRBJ1-6; 8 nucleotides align to TRBD1. Germline assignment: CDR1 LGHDT and CDR2 YNNKEL (reference sequence). CDR3 size: 15 residues. V trimming: 0 bases; J trimming: 12 bases; junction bases outside the gene matches: 7. CDR3 protein: CASSQDWQGARPLHF. The CDR3 coding sequence is TGTGCCAGCAGCCAAGATTGGCAGGGGGCGCGACCCCTCCACTTT.

This sequence joins TRBV10-3 and TRBJ1-6; TRBD1 matches 9 bases. CDR1 ENHRY and CDR2 SYGVKD come from the germline V gene. Trimming removed 7 bases from V and 6 bases from J; junction bases left unmatched: 4. The CDR3 extends over 14 amino acids. CDR3 sequence: CAINVGQGNSPLHF. CDR3 DNA sequence: TGTGCCATCAATGTGGGACAGGGTAATTCACCCCTCCACTTT.